This T cell receptor (beta chain) was recovered during a study of early T cells in non-severe SARS-CoV-2 infection. The CDR3 runs to 13 residues. Per germline, CDR1 MDHEN and CDR2 SYDVKM. The V end lost 6 bases, the J end lost 8 bases, and 14 bases lay between the germline ends. Individual cDNA molecules received unique molecular identifiers. MiXCR, run by TCRdb on the 5' RACE reads, gives a single entry per CDR3 protein. The sample records 97,000 or so distinct CDR3 sequences, less than 15% being singletons. The clonotype comes from an adult who was a healthcare worker with PCR-confirmed SARS-CoV-2 infection or an uninfected control (not recorded which). Sequenced: whole blood. The rearrangement uses TRBV28 and TRBJ2-1; maybe TRBD2 (6 bases). CDR3 in amino acids: CASSEGRRDEQFF. The CDR3 DNA reads as TGTGCCAGCAGCGAGGGGAGGAGGGATGAGCAGTTCTTC. Full variable domain (remainder filled in from reference TRBV28 and TRBJ2-1): DVKVTQSSRYLVKRTGEKVFLECVQDMDHENMFWYRQDPGLGLRLIYFSYDVKMKEKGDIPEGYSVSREKKERFSLILESASTNQTSMYLCASSEGRRDEQFFGPGTRLTVL.